The 4 T cell receptor beta chains below were found in one sample sequenced in a study of T cells after yellow fever vaccination. TCRdb analysed the 5' RACE reads with MiXCR anew, one entry per CDR3 protein. Counted here are about 320,000 distinct CDR3 sequences, around 13% occurring once; the ten biggest clones make up approximately 3.4%. This specimen was CD4+ T cells sorted from PBMCs, taken 15 days after the yellow fever booster vaccination. The receptors stem from a man aged 18 to 30 who received the YFV17D yellow fever vaccine.

This clonotype showed up just once. The V gene is TRBV7-9, the J gene TRBJ2-3, with 7 bases that match TRBD2. Germline lookup yields CDR1 SEHNR and CDR2 FQNEAQ (reference sequence). CDR3 length: 15 residues. After removal of 6 bases from V and 1 base from J, the junction contained 7 bases not matched to a gene. CDR3 sequence (DNA): TGTGCCAGCAGGGACGGGGGACTACGCACAGATACGCAGTATTTT. Its protein product is CASRDGGLRTDTQYF. The full variable domain, with the rest looked up from reference TRBV7-9 and TRBJ2-3, is DTGVSQNPRHKITKRGQNVTFRCDPISEHNRLYWYRQTLGQGPEFLTYFQNEAQLEKSRLLSDRFSAERPKGSFSTLEIQRTEQGDSAMYLCASRDGGLRTDTQYFGPGTRLTVL.

In this sample, this clonotype turned up many times. The gene calls are TRBV11-1 and TRBJ2-3; D may correspond to TRBD1 or TRBD2 (6 bases each). This CDR3 contains 15 residues. Germline-derived CDR1 and CDR2 are SGHAT and FQDESV (reference sequence). The V gene lost 5 bases and the J gene lost 9 bases, with 21 bases spanning the gap. The CDR3 region is CASSPPWGARDTQYF. In DNA form, the CDR3 reads TGTGCCAGCAGCCCACCCTGGGGGGCCCGCGACACGCAGTATTTT.

This clonotype was found a few times. The chain recombines TRBV4-3 with TRBJ2-7; D is unclear. The CDR3 has 15 amino acids. Deletions cut 1 base from V and 7 bases from J, with 17 bases between. From germline, CDR1 is LGHNA and CDR2 YSLEER. In nucleotides, the CDR3 is TGCGCCAGCAGCCAAGTTGTCAGCTCCTCCAGGGAGCAGTACTTC. It translates to CASSQVVSSSREQYF.

This clonotype was counted between two and nine times. The chain couples TRBV30 to TRBJ1-1; D perhaps matches TRBD1 (5 bases). V shed 5 bases and J shed 7 bases, with 8 bases lying between them. Germline CDR1 and CDR2: GTSNPN and SVGIG (reference sequence). This CDR3 region has 10 residues. The CDR3 loop reads CAWARGEAFF. In DNA form, the CDR3 reads TGTGCCTGGGCGAGGGGTGAAGCTTTCTTT.